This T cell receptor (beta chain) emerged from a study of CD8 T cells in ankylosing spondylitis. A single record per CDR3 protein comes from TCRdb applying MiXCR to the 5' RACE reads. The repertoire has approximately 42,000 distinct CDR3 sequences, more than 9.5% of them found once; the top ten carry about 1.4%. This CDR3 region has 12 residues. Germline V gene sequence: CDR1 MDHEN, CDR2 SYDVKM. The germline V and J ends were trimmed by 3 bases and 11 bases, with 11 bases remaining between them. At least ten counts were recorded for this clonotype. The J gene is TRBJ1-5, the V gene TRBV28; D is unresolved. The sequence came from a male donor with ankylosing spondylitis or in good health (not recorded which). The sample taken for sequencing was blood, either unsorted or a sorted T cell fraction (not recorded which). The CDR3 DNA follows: TGTGCCAGCAGTTTGGCCCTTTTGACCCAGCATTTT. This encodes CASSLALLTQHF.